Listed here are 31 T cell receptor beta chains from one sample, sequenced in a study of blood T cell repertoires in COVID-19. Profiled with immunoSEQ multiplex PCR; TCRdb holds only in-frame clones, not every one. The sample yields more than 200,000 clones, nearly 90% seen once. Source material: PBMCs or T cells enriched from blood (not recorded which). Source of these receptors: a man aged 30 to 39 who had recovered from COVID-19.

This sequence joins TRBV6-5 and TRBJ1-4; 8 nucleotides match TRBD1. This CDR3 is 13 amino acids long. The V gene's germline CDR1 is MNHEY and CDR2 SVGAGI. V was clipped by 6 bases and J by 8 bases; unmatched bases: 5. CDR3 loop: CASSTTGGEKLFF. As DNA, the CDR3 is TGTGCCAGCAGCACAACAGGGGGGGAAAAACTGTTTTTT.

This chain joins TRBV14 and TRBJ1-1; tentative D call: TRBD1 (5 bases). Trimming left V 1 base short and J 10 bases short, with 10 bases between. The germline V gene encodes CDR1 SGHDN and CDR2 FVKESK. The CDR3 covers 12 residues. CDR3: CASSQADSAAFF. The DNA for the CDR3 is TGTGCCAGCAGCCAAGCAGACAGCGCAGCTTTCTTT. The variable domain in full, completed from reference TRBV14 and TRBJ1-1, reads EAGVTQFPSHSVIEKGQTVTLRCDPISGHDNLYWYRRVMGKEIKFLLHFVKESKQDESGMPNNRFLAERTGGTYSTLKVQPAELEDSGVYFCASSQADSAAFFGQGTRLTVV.

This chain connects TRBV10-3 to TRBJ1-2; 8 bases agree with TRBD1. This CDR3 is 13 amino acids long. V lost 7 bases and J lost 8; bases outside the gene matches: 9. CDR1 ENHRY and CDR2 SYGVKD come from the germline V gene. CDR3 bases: TGTGCCATCAACGACAGGGGTTACGGAGGCTACACCTTC. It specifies CAINDRGYGGYTF.

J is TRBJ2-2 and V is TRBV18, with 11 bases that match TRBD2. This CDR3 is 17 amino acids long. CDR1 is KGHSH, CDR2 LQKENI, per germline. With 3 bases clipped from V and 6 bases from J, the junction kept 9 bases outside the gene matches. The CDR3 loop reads CASSPSRLAGSPGELFF. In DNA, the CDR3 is TGTGCCAGCTCACCTTCTAGACTAGCGGGAAGTCCCGGGGAGCTGTTTTTT.

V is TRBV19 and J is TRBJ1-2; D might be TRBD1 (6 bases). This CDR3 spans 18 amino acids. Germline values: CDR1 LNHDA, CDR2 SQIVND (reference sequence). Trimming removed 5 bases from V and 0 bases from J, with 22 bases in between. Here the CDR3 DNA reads TGTGCCAGTAGTCCGAGCCTGGGGGCGGCAAAAGCTAACTATGGCTACACCTTC. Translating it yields CASSPSLGAAKANYGYTF.

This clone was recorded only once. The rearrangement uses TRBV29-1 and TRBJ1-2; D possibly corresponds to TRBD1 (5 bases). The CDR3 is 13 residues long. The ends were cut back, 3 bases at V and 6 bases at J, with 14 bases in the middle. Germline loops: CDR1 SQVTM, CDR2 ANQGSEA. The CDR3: CSVDTQGGNGYTF. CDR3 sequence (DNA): TGCAGCGTTGATACCCAGGGAGGCAATGGCTACACCTTC.

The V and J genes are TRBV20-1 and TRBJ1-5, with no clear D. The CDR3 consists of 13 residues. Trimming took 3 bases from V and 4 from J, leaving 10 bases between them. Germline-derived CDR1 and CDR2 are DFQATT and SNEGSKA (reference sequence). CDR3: CSASPGLNQPQHF. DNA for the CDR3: TGCAGTGCTAGTCCCGGGTTGAATCAGCCCCAGCATTTT.

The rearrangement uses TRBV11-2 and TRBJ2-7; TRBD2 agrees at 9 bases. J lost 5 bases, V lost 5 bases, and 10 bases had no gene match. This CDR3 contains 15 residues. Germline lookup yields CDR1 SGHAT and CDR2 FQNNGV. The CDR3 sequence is CASSHLAGVGNEQYF. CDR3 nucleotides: TGTGCCAGCAGCCACTTAGCGGGAGTCGGGAACGAGCAGTACTTC.

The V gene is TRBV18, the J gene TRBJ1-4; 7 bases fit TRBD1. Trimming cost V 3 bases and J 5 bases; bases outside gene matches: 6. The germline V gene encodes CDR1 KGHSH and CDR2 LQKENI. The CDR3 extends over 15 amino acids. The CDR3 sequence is CASSPTADRNEKLFF. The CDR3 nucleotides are TGTGCCAGCTCACCGACAGCGGACAGGAATGAAAAACTGTTTTTT.

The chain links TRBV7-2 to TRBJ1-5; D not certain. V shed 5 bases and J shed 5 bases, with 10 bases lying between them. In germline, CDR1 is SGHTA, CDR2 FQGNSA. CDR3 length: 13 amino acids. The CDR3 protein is CASSDDYYQPQHF. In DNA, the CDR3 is TGTGCCAGCAGCGATGATTACTATCAGCCCCAGCATTTT. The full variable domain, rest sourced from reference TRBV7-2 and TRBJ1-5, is GAGVSQSPSNKVTEKGKDVELRCDPISGHTALYWYRQSLGQGLEFLIYFQGNSAPDKSGLPSDRFSAERTGGSVSTLTIQRTQQEDSAVYLCASSDDYYQPQHFGDGTRLSIL.

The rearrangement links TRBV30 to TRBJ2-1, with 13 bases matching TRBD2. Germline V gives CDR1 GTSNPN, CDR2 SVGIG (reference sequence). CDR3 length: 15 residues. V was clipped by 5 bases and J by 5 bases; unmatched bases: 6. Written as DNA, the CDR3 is TGTGCCTGGGGGCCCGGGACTAGCGGGGACAATGAGCAGTTCTTC. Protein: CAWGPGTSGDNEQFF.

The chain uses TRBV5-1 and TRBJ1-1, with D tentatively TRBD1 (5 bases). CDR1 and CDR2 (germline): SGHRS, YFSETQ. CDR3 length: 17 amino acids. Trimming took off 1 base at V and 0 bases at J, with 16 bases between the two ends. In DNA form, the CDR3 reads TGCGCCAGCAGCTTGTGGGGCAGTGTAGAGATGAACACTGAAGCTTTCTTT. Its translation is CASSLWGSVEMNTEAFF.

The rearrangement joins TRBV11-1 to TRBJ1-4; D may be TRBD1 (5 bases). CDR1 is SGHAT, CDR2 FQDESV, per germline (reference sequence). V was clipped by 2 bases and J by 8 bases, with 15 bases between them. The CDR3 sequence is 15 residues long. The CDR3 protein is CASSLLGRLEEKLFF. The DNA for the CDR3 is TGTGCCAGCAGCTTATTGGGGCGTCTAGAGGAAAAACTGTTTTTT.

The CDR3: CASSDGTRRHYEQYF. In DNA, the CDR3 is TGTGCCAGCAGTGACGGGACTAGGAGGCACTACGAGCAGTACTTC. The chain couples TRBV6-1 to TRBJ2-7, with 8 positions matching TRBD2. Trimming at V came to 3 bases and at J to 3 bases, leaving 7 bases not matched to a gene. The CDR3 covers 15 residues. From germline, CDR1 is MNHNS and CDR2 SASEGT.

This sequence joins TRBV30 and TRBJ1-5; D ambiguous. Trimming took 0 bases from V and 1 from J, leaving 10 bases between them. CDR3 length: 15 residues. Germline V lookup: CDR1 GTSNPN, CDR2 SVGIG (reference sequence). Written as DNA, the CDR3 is TGTGCCTGGAGTGTACGGGGTCAGAGCAATCAGCCCCAGCATTTT. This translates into CAWSVRGQSNQPQHF. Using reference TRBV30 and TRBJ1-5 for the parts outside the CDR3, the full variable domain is SQTIHQWPATLVQPVGSPLSLECTVEGTSNPNLYWYRQAAGRGLQLLFYSVGIGQISSEVPQNLSASRPQDRQFILSSKKLLLSDSGFYLCAWSVRGQSNQPQHFGDGTRLSIL.

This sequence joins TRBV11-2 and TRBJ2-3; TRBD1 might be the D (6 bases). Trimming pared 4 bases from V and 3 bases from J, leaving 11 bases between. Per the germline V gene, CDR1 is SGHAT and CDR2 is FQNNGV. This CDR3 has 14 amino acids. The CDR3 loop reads CASSSLGQTDTQYF. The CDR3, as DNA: TGTGCCAGCAGCTCTCTCGGACAGACAGATACGCAGTATTTT.

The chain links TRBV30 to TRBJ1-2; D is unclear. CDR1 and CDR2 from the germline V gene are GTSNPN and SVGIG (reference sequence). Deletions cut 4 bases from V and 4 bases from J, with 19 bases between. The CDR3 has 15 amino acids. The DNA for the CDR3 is TGTGCCTGGATCGCCCCCGCTCGGTTGTCCTATGGCTACACCTTC. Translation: CAWIAPARLSYGYTF.

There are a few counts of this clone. The CDR3 is CASMRFSTGASTSQPQHF. The DNA of the CDR3 is TGTGCCAGTATGCGTTTCTCGACAGGGGCAAGTACAAGTCAGCCCCAGCATTTT. This chain links TRBV19 with TRBJ1-5; 8 nucleotides align to TRBD1. Germline values: CDR1 LNHDA, CDR2 SQIVND (reference sequence). After removal of 7 bases from V and 6 bases from J, the junction contained 20 bases not matched to a gene. The CDR3 loop spans 18 amino acids.

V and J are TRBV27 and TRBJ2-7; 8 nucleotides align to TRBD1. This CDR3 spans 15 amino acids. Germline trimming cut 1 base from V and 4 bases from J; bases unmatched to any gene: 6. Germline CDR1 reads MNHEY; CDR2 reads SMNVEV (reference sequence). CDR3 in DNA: TGTGCCAGCAGTTTATTTGGACAGGGTACGTACGAGCAGTACTTC. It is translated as CASSLFGQGTYEQYF.

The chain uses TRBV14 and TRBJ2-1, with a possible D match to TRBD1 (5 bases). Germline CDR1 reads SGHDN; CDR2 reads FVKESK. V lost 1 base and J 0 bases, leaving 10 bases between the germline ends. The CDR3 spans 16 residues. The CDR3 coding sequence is TGTGCCAGCAGCCAAGCAGGGTTGAGCTCCTACAATGAGCAGTTCTTC. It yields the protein CASSQAGLSSYNEQFF.

CDR3 sequence (DNA): TGTGCCAGTACCTCCGGGACAGGGCGCAATCAGCCCCAGCATTTT. This codes for CASTSGTGRNQPQHF. V usage is TRBV19 and J usage is TRBJ1-5; 9 nucleotides agree with TRBD1. Germline V gives CDR1 LNHDA, CDR2 SQIVND (reference sequence). This CDR3 has 15 residues. The J segment lost 2 bases and the V segment lost 7 bases, leaving 6 bases of the junction unmatched.

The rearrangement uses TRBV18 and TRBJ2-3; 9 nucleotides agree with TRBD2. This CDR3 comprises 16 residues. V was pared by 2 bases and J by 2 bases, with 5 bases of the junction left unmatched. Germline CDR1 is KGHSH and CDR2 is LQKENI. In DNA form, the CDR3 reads TGTGCCAGCTCACCAACTGCGGGGGGGACCACAGATACGCAGTATTTT. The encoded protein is CASSPTAGGTTDTQYF.

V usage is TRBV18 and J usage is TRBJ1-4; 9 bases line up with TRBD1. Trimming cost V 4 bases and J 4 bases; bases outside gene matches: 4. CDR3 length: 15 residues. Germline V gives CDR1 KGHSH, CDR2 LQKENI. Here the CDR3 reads CASSRSGQGNEKLFF. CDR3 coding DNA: TGTGCCAGCTCACGCTCGGGACAGGGTAATGAAAAACTGTTTTTT. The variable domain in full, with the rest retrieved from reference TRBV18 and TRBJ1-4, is NAGVMQNPRHLVRRRGQEARLRCSPMKGHSHVYWYRQLPEEGLKFMVYLQKENIIDESGMPKERFSAEFPKEGPSILRIQQVVRGDSAAYFCASSRSGQGNEKLFFGSGTQLSVL.

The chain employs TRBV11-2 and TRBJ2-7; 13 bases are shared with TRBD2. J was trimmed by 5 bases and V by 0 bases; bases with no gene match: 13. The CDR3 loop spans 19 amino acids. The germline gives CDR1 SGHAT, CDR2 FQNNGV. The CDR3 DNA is TGTGCCAGCAGCTTAGATAAACTAGCGGGAGGGCCTCTATCGCACGAGCAGTACTTC. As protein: CASSLDKLAGGPLSHEQYF.

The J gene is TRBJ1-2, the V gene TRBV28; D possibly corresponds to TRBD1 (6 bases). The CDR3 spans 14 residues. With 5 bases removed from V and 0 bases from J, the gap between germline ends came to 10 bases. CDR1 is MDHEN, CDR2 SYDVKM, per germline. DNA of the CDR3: TGTGCCAGCAGTCCGACAGGAGCTAACTATGGCTACACCTTC. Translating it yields CASSPTGANYGYTF.

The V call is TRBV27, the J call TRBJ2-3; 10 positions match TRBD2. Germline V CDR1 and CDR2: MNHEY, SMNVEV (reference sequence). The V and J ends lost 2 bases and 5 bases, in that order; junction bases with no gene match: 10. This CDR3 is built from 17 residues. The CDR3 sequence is CASSLLGLAPRVDTQYF. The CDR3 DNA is TGTGCCAGCAGTTTACTGGGACTAGCGCCAAGGGTAGATACGCAGTATTTT.

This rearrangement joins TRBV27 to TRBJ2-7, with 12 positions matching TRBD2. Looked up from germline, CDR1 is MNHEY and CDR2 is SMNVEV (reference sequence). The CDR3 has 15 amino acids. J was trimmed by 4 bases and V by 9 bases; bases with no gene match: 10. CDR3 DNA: TGTGCCAGTGGACTAGCGGGGTCCTCTGGATACGAGCAGTACTTC. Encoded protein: CASGLAGSSGYEQYF.

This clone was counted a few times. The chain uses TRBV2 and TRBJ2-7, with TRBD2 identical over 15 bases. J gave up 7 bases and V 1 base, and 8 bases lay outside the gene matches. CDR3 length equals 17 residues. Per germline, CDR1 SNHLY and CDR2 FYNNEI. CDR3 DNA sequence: TGTGCCAGCAGTGAAGGAGGACTAGCGGGAGGGGAGGGGGAGCAGTACTTC. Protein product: CASSEGGLAGGEGEQYF.

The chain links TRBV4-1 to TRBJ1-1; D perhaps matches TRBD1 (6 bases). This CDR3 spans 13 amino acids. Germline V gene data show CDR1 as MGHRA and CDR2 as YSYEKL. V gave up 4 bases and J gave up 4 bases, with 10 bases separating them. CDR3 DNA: TGCGCCAGCAGCCCGAGCAGGGGCACTGAAGCTTTCTTT. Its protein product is CASSPSRGTEAFF.

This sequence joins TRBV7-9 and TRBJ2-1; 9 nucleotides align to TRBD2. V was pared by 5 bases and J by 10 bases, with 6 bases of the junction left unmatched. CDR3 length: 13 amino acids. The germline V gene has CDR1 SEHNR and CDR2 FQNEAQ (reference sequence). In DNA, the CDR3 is TGTGCCAGCAGCCCGAGACTAGCGGACGAGCAGTTCTTC. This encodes CASSPRLADEQFF.

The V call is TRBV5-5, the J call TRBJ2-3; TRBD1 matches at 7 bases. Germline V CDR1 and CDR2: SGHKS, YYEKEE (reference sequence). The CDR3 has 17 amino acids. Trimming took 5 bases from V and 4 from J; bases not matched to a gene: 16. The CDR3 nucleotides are TGTGCCAGCAGACCGAATAGACAGGGCGGATATCCAGATACGCAGTATTTT. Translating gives CASRPNRQGGYPDTQYF.